This T cell receptor (beta chain) came from a study of cytotoxic CD8 clonotypes in ibrutinib-treated CLL. Losses at the gene ends were 0 bases for V and 8 bases for J; bases not matched to a gene: 3. CDR3 size: 16 residues. Germline V gene sequence: CDR1 MGHRA, CDR2 YSYEKL. TCRdb's copy holds only in-frame clones and misses some; the assay was immunoSEQ multiplex PCR. The repertoire includes 65,000 to 85,000 clones, roughly 83% of them detected once, and roughly 35% sits in the top ten. The chain employs TRBV4-1 and TRBJ2-2; TRBD2 matches at 13 bases. Sequenced material: PBMCs, taken after 24 months of ibrutinib treatment. The clonotype was recovered from a human donor with chronic lymphocytic leukemia. Written as DNA, the CDR3 is TGCGCCAGCAGCCAAGAAAGACTAGCGGGAGGTGGGGAGCTGTTTTTT. Its protein product is CASSQERLAGGGELFF.